This is a list of T cell receptor beta chains from one sample in a study of OX40 agonist ivuxolimab in advanced cancers. The method was immunoSEQ multiplex PCR; TCRdb's version includes in-frame clones alone and lacks a portion of them. The sample yields under 65,000 clones, around four fifths seen once. The specimen comprised CD4+ or CD8+ T cells sorted from blood, sampled in a trial of the OX40 agonist ivuxolimab. The receptor set was obtained from an adult with an advanced solid tumor such as melanoma, head and neck, liver or kidney cancer. The CDR3 runs from the conserved cysteine through the conserved F or W. The order of the fields is D gene, clone size, J gene, V gene, CDR3 protein, CDR3 DNA. D genes are given only for firm matches. Where a row states a size, it is once, few, many or the class of an expanded clone; other rows omit it.

D gene: TRBD1
clone size: -
J gene: TRBJ2-1
V gene: TRBV6-1
CDR3 protein: CASSEVGTGVRNEQFF
CDR3 DNA: TGTGCCAGCAGTGAGGTCGGGACAGGGGTCCGCAATGAGCAGTTCTTC

D gene: -
clone size: -
J gene: TRBJ1-1
V gene: TRBV5-4
CDR3 protein: CASSLGKSEAFF
CDR3 DNA: TGTGCCAGCAGCTTGGGGAAGTCTGAAGCTTTCTTT

D gene: TRBD2
clone size: once
J gene: TRBJ2-1
V gene: TRBV6-5
CDR3 protein: CASSYGGSVNEQFF
CDR3 DNA: TGTGCCAGCAGTTATGGCGGGAGTGTCAATGAGCAGTTCTTC

D gene: TRBD1
clone size: once
J gene: TRBJ1-6
V gene: TRBV27
CDR3 protein: CASSLDRGNSPLHF
CDR3 DNA: TGTGCCAGCAGTTTGGACAGGGGGAATTCACCCCTCCACTTT

D gene: -
clone size: few
J gene: TRBJ1-5
V gene: TRBV4-1
CDR3 protein: CASSQLGLGNQPQHF
CDR3 DNA: TGCGCCAGCAGCCAATTGGGATTGGGCAATCAGCCCCAGCATTTT

D gene: TRBD2
clone size: -
J gene: TRBJ2-7
V gene: TRBV6-1
CDR3 protein: CASSEARIAGAYEQYF
CDR3 DNA: TGTGCCAGCAGTGAAGCGAGGATAGCGGGAGCCTACGAGCAGTACTTC

D gene: -
clone size: -
J gene: TRBJ2-3
V gene: TRBV7-6
CDR3 protein: CASSLDNLVEDTQYF
CDR3 DNA: TGTGCCAGCAGCTTAGACAACCTTGTCGAAGATACGCAGTATTTT

D gene: TRBD1
clone size: -
J gene: TRBJ2-2
V gene: TRBV29-1
CDR3 protein: CSVSVTGVTGELFF
CDR3 DNA: TGCAGCGTTTCCGTTACAGGGGTCACCGGGGAGCTGTTTTTT

D gene: -
clone size: -
J gene: TRBJ1-6
V gene: TRBV30
CDR3 protein: CAWSGQPDSPLHF
CDR3 DNA: TGTGCCTGGAGTGGACAGCCAGATTCACCCCTCCACTTT

D gene: TRBD1
clone size: -
J gene: TRBJ1-5
V gene: TRBV19
CDR3 protein: CASSDTGVGQGARNQPQHF
CDR3 DNA: TGTGCCAGTAGCGATACGGGGGTGGGACAGGGGGCTAGGAATCAGCCCCAGCATTTT

D gene: TRBD1
clone size: once
J gene: TRBJ1-1
V gene: TRBV5-1
CDR3 protein: CASRFASGGSTEAFF
CDR3 DNA: TGCGCCAGCAGATTTGCTTCAGGGGGGTCCACTGAAGCTTTCTTT

D gene: -
clone size: -
J gene: TRBJ2-1
V gene: TRBV4-1
CDR3 protein: CASSPGPRSSYNEQFF
CDR3 DNA: TGCGCCAGCAGCCCAGGACCGAGGAGCTCCTACAATGAGCAGTTCTTC

D gene: TRBD2
clone size: -
J gene: TRBJ2-7
V gene: TRBV4-2
CDR3 protein: CASSQDLSGGGSGYEQYF
CDR3 DNA: TGTGCCAGCAGCCAAGACCTGAGCGGCGGCGGGAGTGGGTACGAGCAGTACTTC

D gene: -
clone size: -
J gene: TRBJ2-7
V gene: TRBV5-1
CDR3 protein: CASSLGGEQYF
CDR3 DNA: TGCGCCAGCAGCTTGGGTGGTGAGCAGTACTTC

D gene: -
clone size: -
J gene: TRBJ2-2
V gene: TRBV10-1
CDR3 protein: CASSEGGDEYTGELFF
CDR3 DNA: TGCGCCAGCAGTGAGGGCGGGGACGAGTACACCGGGGAGCTGTTTTTT

D gene: -
clone size: -
J gene: TRBJ2-7
V gene: TRBV28
CDR3 protein: CASSLLYEQYF
CDR3 DNA: TGTGCCAGCAGTTTGCTATACGAGCAGTACTTC

D gene: -
clone size: once
J gene: TRBJ2-7
V gene: TRBV5-8
CDR3 protein: CASSLGYYEQYF
CDR3 DNA: TGTGCCAGCAGCTTGGGGTACTACGAGCAGTACTTC

D gene: TRBD1
clone size: -
J gene: TRBJ1-5
V gene: TRBV18
CDR3 protein: CASSPTGGGNQPQHF
CDR3 DNA: TGTGCCAGCTCACCCACAGGGGGAGGCAATCAGCCCCAGCATTTT

D gene: -
clone size: -
J gene: TRBJ1-2
V gene: TRBV6-6
CDR3 protein: CASSQGWGYTF
CDR3 DNA: TGTGCCAGCAGTCAGGGTTGGGGCTACACCTTC

D gene: -
clone size: few
J gene: TRBJ1-2
V gene: TRBV7-9
CDR3 protein: CASSPLLSYGYTF
CDR3 DNA: TGTGCCAGCAGCCCCCTACTGAGCTATGGCTACACCTTC

D gene: TRBD2
clone size: few
J gene: TRBJ2-5
V gene: TRBV11-3
CDR3 protein: CASSLSGGVSETQYF
CDR3 DNA: TGTGCCAGCAGCTTAAGCGGGGGGGTGTCGGAGACCCAGTACTTC

D gene: -
clone size: -
J gene: TRBJ1-2
V gene: TRBV28
CDR3 protein: CASRRAPPNYGYTF
CDR3 DNA: TGTGCCAGCCGCAGGGCACCTCCTAACTATGGCTACACCTTC

D gene: -
clone size: -
J gene: TRBJ2-1
V gene: TRBV29-1
CDR3 protein: CSVRRQNEQFF
CDR3 DNA: TGCAGCGTCCGTAGACAGAATGAGCAGTTCTTC

D gene: -
clone size: -
J gene: TRBJ2-3
V gene: TRBV29-1
CDR3 protein: CSVAGGTDTQYF
CDR3 DNA: TGCAGCGTTGCGGGGGGCACAGATACGCAGTATTTT

D gene: -
clone size: -
J gene: TRBJ2-5
V gene: TRBV5-1
CDR3 protein: CASSLGGKKETQYF
CDR3 DNA: TGCGCCAGCAGCTTGGGGGGCAAGAAAGAGACCCAGTACTTC

D gene: -
clone size: -
J gene: TRBJ1-4
V gene: TRBV10-2
CDR3 protein: CASSDRGKDEKLFF
CDR3 DNA: TGCGCCAGCAGTGACAGGGGAAAAGATGAAAAACTGTTTTTT

D gene: TRBD2
clone size: -
J gene: TRBJ2-7
V gene: TRBV10-2
CDR3 protein: CASSGRTSGASYEQYF
CDR3 DNA: TGCGCCAGCAGTGGGAGGACTAGCGGCGCGTCCTACGAGCAGTACTTC

D gene: TRBD1
clone size: -
J gene: TRBJ2-3
V gene: TRBV5-3
CDR3 protein: CARSQDPGQSTDTQYF
CDR3 DNA: TGTGCCAGAAGCCAGGACCCGGGACAGAGCACAGATACGCAGTATTTT

D gene: -
clone size: few
J gene: TRBJ1-4
V gene: TRBV2
CDR3 protein: CASMGQRNEKLFF
CDR3 DNA: TGTGCCAGCATGGGACAACGGAATGAAAAACTGTTTTTT

D gene: -
clone size: -
J gene: TRBJ2-4
V gene: TRBV11-2
CDR3 protein: CASSLLAPRKAKNIQYF
CDR3 DNA: TGTGCCAGCAGCTTATTGGCCCCCAGGAAGGCCAAAAACATTCAGTACTTC

D gene: -
clone size: -
J gene: TRBJ2-7
V gene: TRBV10-3
CDR3 protein: CAISVRDASYEQYF
CDR3 DNA: TGTGCCATCAGCGTTCGGGACGCATCCTACGAGCAGTACTTC

D gene: -
clone size: once
J gene: TRBJ2-4
V gene: TRBV15
CDR3 protein: CATSRDTDRSLAKNIQYF
CDR3 DNA: TGTGCCACCAGCAGAGACACCGACAGATCTCTAGCCAAAAACATTCAGTACTTC

D gene: -
clone size: -
J gene: TRBJ1-6
V gene: TRBV7-3
CDR3 protein: CASSFRGGNSPLHF
CDR3 DNA: TGTGCCAGCAGCTTCAGGGGCGGGAATTCACCCCTCCACTTT

D gene: TRBD2
clone size: -
J gene: TRBJ2-1
V gene: TRBV18
CDR3 protein: CASSPRMTGTSGHGSSYNEQFF
CDR3 DNA: TGTGCCAGCTCACCCCGGATGACCGGGACTAGCGGGCATGGGAGCTCCTACAATGAGCAGTTCTTC

D gene: -
clone size: -
J gene: TRBJ1-1
V gene: TRBV6-6
CDR3 protein: CASTNPRGLNTEAFF
CDR3 DNA: TGTGCCAGCACAAACCCTCGGGGGTTGAACACTGAAGCTTTCTTT

D gene: TRBD1
clone size: -
J gene: TRBJ1-1
V gene: TRBV5-1
CDR3 protein: CASSTRGTVEAFF
CDR3 DNA: TGCGCCAGCAGCACACGCGGGACAGTAGAAGCTTTCTTT

D gene: TRBD2
clone size: -
J gene: TRBJ2-1
V gene: TRBV11-1
CDR3 protein: CASSLGVGGSHNEQFF
CDR3 DNA: TGTGCCAGCAGCTTAGGTGTGGGGGGGTCCCACAATGAGCAGTTCTTC

D gene: -
clone size: -
J gene: TRBJ1-1
V gene: TRBV7-3
CDR3 protein: CASSPRPRGTEAFF
CDR3 DNA: TGTGCCAGCAGCCCACGACCGCGAGGCACTGAAGCTTTCTTT

D gene: -
clone size: few
J gene: TRBJ1-2
V gene: TRBV2
CDR3 protein: CASSEGGNYGYTF
CDR3 DNA: TGTGCCAGCAGTGAAGGGGGAAACTATGGCTACACCTTC

D gene: -
clone size: -
J gene: TRBJ1-2
V gene: TRBV2
CDR3 protein: CASSPRTVNYGYTF
CDR3 DNA: TGTGCCAGCAGCCCTCGGACAGTTAACTATGGCTACACCTTC

D gene: -
clone size: -
J gene: TRBJ2-7
V gene: TRBV5-3
CDR3 protein: CARSFRRTTYEQYF
CDR3 DNA: TGTGCCAGAAGCTTTCGCAGGACTACCTACGAGCAGTACTTC

D gene: TRBD2
clone size: -
J gene: TRBJ2-1
V gene: TRBV7-2
CDR3 protein: CASSLAAGGPGEQFF
CDR3 DNA: TGTGCCAGCAGCTTAGCAGCGGGAGGGCCCGGTGAGCAGTTCTTC